The following is a T cell receptor beta chain sequence with its context. The sample carries other DNA sequences with the same CDR3. Measured with immunoSEQ multiplex PCR; TCRdb has only the in-frame clones, and not every one. Of 150,000 or so clones in the sample, 84% were seen once. Each recovered donor of Cohort 3 presented with two negative PCRs, clearance, or symptom resolution. This sample is part of a study of blood T cell repertoires in COVID-19. Study overall: COVID-19 samples from acute and convalescent phases originated in the United States, Italy and Spain.

This CDR3 has 13 residues. Trimming pared 4 bases from V and 0 bases from J, leaving 6 bases between. Germline V lookup: CDR1 SGHVS, CDR2 FQNEAQ. This receptor was identified in a woman in her fifties or sixties who had recovered from COVID-19. Sample: PBMCs or T cells enriched from blood (not recorded which). This chain links TRBV7-8 with TRBJ1-1, with D unresolved. The CDR3 sequence is CASSSHLNTEAFF. The DNA of the CDR3 is TGTGCCAGCAGCTCACATTTGAACACTGAAGCTTTCTTT.